The sequence of this TCR beta chain was determined in a study of CD8+CD57+ T cells in acquired aplastic anemia. Overall study: The mean DNA yield obtained from sorted CD4+ and CD8+ cells came to approximately 3 ug.

This CDR3 has 15 amino acids. Germline V gene sequence: CDR1 LNHDA, CDR2 SQIVND (reference sequence). The V and J ends lost 3 bases and 7 bases respectively, with 18 bases between them. Patients chosen for sequencing had CD8+CD57+ cells that had expanded, as shown by flow cytometry. The patients all had a severe acquired aplastic anemia diagnosis. Of note for this clonotype: Antigen unknown. A read error is likely, as this CDR3 ends without the conserved phenylalanine or tryptophan.

Whole-study findings and limits: Both patients and controls carried the same twenty-nine CD8+ CDR3 sequences. Controls did not differ significantly from patients in CD8+ Simpson's diversity.

Template material for TCR beta VDJ and CDR3 profiling consisted of genomic DNA. Using its own MiXCR run on the reads, TCRdb lists one record per CDR3 protein. The data contain about 220,000 distinct CDR3 sequences, 47% of them singletons. The TCR was taken from a human donor with aplastic anemia. The sequencing input was sorted CD4+, CD8+, or CD8+CD57+ T cells (not recorded which) from PBMCs. The chain couples TRBV19 to TRBJ1-2, with D unclear. The CDR3 sequence is CASSMDAIAPFGYTS. The CDR3 DNA reads as TGTGCCAGTAGTATGGACGCGATAGCCCCTTTTGGCTACACCTCC.